This is a list of T cell receptor beta chains from one sample in a study of shared clonotypes between healthy human individuals. Repertoires were generated with immunoSEQ multiplex PCR, while TCRdb's copy carries only in-frame clones and drops some. The repertoire includes 950,000 to 1,300,000 clones, around 75% of them detected once, and about 1.5% sits in the top ten. The sequenced material came from memory CD4+ T cells sorted from blood. All receptors derive from a man between 18 and 29 years old in good health. The CDR3 runs from the conserved cysteine through the conserved F or W. D genes are given only for firm matches. Size is stated for part of the rows, as once, few or many counts, or as a class when the clone is expanded.

j_gene,abundance,d_gene,v_gene,CDR3aa,CDR3nt
TRBJ2-7,-,-,TRBV7-7,CASSKIRWQYEQYF,TGTGCTAGCAGCAAAATCAGGTGGCAGTACGAGCAGTACTTC
TRBJ2-1,few,TRBD2,TRBV2,CASRISGSSYNEQFF,TGTGCCAGCAGGATTAGCGGGAGCTCCTACAATGAGCAGTTCTTC
TRBJ2-1,-,TRBD2,TRBV10-2,CASRERGGSYNEQFF,TGCGCCAGCAGGGAGCGGGGGGGCTCCTACAATGAGCAGTTCTTC
TRBJ2-1,-,-,TRBV6-6,CASLSGNEQFF,TGTGCCAGCTTAAGCGGGAATGAGCAGTTCTTC
TRBJ1-6,-,-,TRBV30,CAWKLRGVNSPLHF,TGTGCCTGGAAGCTAAGGGGGGTGAATTCACCCCTCCACTTT
TRBJ2-7,once,TRBD1,TRBV6-5,CASSRPGQGSYEQYF,TGTGCCAGCAGTCGACCGGGACAGGGGTCCTACGAGCAGTACTTC
TRBJ1-1,-,TRBD1,TRBV18,CASSPPGRGEGEAFF,TGTGCCAGCTCACCACCGGGCAGGGGGGAGGGTGAAGCTTTCTTT
TRBJ2-5,few,TRBD2,TRBV11-2,CASSSSGTSGLYQETQYF,TGTGCCAGCAGCTCATCCGGGACTAGCGGGCTGTACCAAGAGACCCAGTACTTC
TRBJ2-1,-,TRBD2,TRBV7-2,CASSSNYRGSEEQFF,TGTGCCAGCAGCTCAAATTACCGCGGGAGTGAGGAGCAGTTCTTC
TRBJ2-7,-,TRBD1,TRBV6-6,CASSQTGTVREQYF,TGTGCCAGCAGTCAGACAGGGACGGTACGGGAGCAGTACTTC
TRBJ2-5,many,-,TRBV5-1,CASSLGGVGPVQETQYF,TGCGCCAGCAGCTTGGGGGGCGTGGGTCCCGTCCAAGAGACCCAGTACTTC
TRBJ1-3,-,-,TRBV11-2,CASSLLQGNTIYF,TGTGCCAGCAGCCTCTTACAGGGAAACACCATATATTTT
TRBJ2-7,-,-,TRBV30,CAWSLKGGSYEQYF,TGTGCCTGGAGTCTCAAGGGGGGGTCCTACGAGCAGTACTTC
TRBJ2-3,-,-,TRBV29-1,CSVERTADTQYF,TGCAGCGTCGAGAGAACGGCCGATACGCAGTATTTT
TRBJ1-5,once,TRBD1,TRBV9,CASSARQGEGQPQHF,TGTGCCAGCAGCGCCCGGCAGGGGGAAGGGCAGCCCCAGCATTTT
TRBJ1-2,-,TRBD1,TRBV7-9,CASSLVPTDREGYTF,TGTGCCAGCAGCTTAGTACCCACCGACAGGGAGGGCTACACCTTC
TRBJ1-4,once,-,TRBV6-6,CASSYRTTNEKLFF,TGTGCCAGCAGTTACCGGACAACTAATGAAAAACTGTTTTTT
TRBJ2-7,few,-,TRBV28,CASSPPGDNDEQYF,TGTGCCAGCAGTCCTCCGGGGGATAACGACGAGCAGTACTTC
TRBJ2-7,many,TRBD1,TRBV27,CASRMTGRSYEQYF,TGTGCCAGCAGGATGACAGGGCGCTCCTACGAGCAGTACTTC
TRBJ1-1,-,-,TRBV29-1,CSVGQGGNEAFF,TGCAGCGTTGGGCAGGGTGGGAATGAAGCTTTCTTT